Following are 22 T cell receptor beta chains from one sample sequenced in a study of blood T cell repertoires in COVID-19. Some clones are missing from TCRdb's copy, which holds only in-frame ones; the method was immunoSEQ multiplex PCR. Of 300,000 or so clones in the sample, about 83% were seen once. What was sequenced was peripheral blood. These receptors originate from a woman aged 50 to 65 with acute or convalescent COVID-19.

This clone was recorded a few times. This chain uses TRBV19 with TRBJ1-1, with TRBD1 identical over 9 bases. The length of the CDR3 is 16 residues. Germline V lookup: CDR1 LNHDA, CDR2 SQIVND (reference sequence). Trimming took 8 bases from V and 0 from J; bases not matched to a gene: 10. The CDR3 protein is CASLGQGTPMNTEAFF. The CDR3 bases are TGTGCCAGTCTGGGACAGGGAACTCCAATGAACACTGAAGCTTTCTTT.

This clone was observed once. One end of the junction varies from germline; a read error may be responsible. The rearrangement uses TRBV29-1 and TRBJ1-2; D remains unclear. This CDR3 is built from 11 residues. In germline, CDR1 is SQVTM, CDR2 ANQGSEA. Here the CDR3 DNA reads TGCAGCGTTCAAGACGTCTATGGCTACACCTTC. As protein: CSVQDVYGYTF.

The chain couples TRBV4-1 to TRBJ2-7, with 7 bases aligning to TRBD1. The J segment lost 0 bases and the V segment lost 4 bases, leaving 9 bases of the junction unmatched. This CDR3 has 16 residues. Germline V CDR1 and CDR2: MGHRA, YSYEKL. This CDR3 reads CASSLGQANPSYEQYF. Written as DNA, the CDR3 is TGCGCCAGCAGCCTAGGACAGGCCAACCCCTCCTACGAGCAGTACTTC.

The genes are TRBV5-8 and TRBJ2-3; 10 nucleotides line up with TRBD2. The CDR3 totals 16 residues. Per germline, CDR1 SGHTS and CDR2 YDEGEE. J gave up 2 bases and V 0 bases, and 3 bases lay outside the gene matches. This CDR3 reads CASSLGLAGFTDTQYF. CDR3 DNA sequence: TGTGCCAGCAGCTTGGGACTAGCGGGTTTCACAGATACGCAGTATTTT.

The CDR3 sequence: CSATRGTGFSGNTIYF. The CDR3 DNA reads as TGCAGTGCTACCCGGGGGACAGGGTTCTCTGGAAACACCATATATTTT. The gene calls are TRBV29-1 and TRBJ1-3, with 9 positions matching TRBD1. This CDR3 has 16 amino acids. The V gene's germline CDR1 is SQVTM and CDR2 ANQGSEA. The full variable domain, with the rest looked up from reference TRBV29-1 and TRBJ1-3, is SAVISQKPSRDICQRGTSLTIQCQVDSQVTMMFWYRQQPGQSLTLIATANQGSEATYESGFVIDKFPISRPNLTFSTLTVSNMSPEDSSIYLCSATRGTGFSGNTIYFGEGSWLTVV.

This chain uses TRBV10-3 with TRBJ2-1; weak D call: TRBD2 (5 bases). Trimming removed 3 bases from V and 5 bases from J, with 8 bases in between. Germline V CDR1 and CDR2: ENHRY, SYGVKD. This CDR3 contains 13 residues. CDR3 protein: CAISDPLDNEQFF. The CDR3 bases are TGTGCCATCAGTGACCCACTAGACAATGAGCAGTTCTTC.

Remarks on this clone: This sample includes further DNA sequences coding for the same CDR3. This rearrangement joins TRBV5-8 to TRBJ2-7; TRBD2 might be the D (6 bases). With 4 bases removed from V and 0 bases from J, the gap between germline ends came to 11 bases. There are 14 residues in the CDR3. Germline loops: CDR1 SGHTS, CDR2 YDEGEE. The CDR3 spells CASSPRLDSYEQYF. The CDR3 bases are TGTGCCAGCAGCCCCAGACTAGACTCCTACGAGCAGTACTTC.

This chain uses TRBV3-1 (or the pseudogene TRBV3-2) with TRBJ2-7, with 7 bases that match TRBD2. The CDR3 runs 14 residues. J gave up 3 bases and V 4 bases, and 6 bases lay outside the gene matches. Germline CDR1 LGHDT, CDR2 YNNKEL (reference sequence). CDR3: CASSRGGSSYEQYF. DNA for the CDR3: TGTGCCAGCAGCCGGGGGGGAAGCAGCTACGAGCAGTACTTC.

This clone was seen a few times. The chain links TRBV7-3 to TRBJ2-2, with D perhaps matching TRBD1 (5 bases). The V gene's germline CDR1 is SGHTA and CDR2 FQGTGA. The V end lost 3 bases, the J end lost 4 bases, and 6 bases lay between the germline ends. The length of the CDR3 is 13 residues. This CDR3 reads CASSFDSTGELFF. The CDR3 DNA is TGTGCCAGCAGCTTTGACAGCACCGGGGAGCTGTTTTTT. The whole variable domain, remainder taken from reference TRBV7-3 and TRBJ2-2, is GAGVSQTPSNKVTEKGKYVELRCDPISGHTALYWYRQSLGQGPEFLIYFQGTGAADDSGLPNDRFFAVRPEGSVSTLKIQRTERGDSAVYLCASSFDSTGELFFGEGSRLTVL.

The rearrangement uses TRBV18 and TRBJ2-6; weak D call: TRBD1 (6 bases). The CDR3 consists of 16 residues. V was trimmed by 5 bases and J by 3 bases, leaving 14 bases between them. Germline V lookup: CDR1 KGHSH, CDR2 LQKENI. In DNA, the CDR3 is TGTGCCAGCTCAGCTATACAGGGCGGTGGGGCCAACGTCCTGACTTTC. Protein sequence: CASSAIQGGGANVLTF.

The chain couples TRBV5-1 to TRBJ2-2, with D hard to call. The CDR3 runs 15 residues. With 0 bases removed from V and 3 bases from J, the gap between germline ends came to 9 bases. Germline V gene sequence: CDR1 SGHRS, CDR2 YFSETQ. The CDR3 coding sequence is TGCGCCAGCAGCTTGGCGGGTTTGTACACCGGGGAGCTGTTTTTT. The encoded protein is CASSLAGLYTGELFF.

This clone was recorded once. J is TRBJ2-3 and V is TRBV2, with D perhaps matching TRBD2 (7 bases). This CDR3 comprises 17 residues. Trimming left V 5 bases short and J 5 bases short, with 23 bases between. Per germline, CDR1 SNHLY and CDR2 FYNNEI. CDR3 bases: TGTGCCAGCAGTCGTGCGGGGGCAGCGGGATTTGTAGATACGCAGTATTTT. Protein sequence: CASSRAGAAGFVDTQYF.

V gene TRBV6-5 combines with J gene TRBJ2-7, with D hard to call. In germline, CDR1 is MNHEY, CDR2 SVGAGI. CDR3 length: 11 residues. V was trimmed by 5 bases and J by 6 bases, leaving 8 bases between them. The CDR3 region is CASSRTGEQYF. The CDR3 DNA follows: TGTGCCAGCAGTCGTACCGGCGAGCAGTACTTC.

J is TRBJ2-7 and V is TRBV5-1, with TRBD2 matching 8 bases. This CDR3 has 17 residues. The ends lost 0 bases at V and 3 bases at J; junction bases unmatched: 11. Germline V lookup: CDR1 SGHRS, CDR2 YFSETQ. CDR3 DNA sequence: TGCGCCAGCAGCTTGGCCCCCCCACTAGCGGTAGACTACGAGCAGTACTTC. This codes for CASSLAPPLAVDYEQYF.

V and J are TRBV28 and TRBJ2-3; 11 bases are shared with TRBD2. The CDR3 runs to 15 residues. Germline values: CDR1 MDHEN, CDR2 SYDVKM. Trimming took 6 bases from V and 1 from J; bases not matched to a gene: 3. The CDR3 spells CASSYSGRGTDTQYF. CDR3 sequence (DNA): TGTGCCAGCAGCTATAGCGGGAGGGGCACAGATACGCAGTATTTT.

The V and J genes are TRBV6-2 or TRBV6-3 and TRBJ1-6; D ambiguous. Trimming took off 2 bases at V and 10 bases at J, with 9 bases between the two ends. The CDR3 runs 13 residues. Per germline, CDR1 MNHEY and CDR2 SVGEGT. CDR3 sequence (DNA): TGTGCCAGCAGTTACGGACTGGACTCACCCCTCCACTTT. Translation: CASSYGLDSPLHF.

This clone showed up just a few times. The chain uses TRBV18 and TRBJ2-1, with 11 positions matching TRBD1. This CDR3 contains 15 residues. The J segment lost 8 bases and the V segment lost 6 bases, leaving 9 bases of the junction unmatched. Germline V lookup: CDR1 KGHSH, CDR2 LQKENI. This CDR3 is CASSLPGQGGDEQFF. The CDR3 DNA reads TGTGCCAGCTCTCTACCGGGACAGGGGGGGGATGAGCAGTTCTTC.

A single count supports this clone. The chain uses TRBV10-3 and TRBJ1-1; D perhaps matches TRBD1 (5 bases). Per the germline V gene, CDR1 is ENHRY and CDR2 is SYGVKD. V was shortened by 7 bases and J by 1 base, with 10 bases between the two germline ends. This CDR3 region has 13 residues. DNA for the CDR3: TGTGCCATCACCATGACAGAGAACACTGAAGCTTTCTTT. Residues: CAITMTENTEAFF.

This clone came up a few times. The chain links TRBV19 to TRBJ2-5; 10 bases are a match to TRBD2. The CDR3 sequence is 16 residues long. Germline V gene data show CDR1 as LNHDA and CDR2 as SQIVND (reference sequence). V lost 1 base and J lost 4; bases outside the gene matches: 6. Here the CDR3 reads CASSIVASGSGETQYF. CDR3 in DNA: TGTGCCAGTAGTATAGTGGCTAGCGGGAGTGGAGAGACCCAGTACTTC.

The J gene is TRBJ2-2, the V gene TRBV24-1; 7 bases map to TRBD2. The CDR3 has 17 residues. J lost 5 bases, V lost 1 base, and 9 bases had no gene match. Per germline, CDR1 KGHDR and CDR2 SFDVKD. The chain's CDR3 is CATSDFWEGGGTGELFF. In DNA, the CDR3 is TGTGCCACCAGTGATTTTTGGGAGGGAGGAGGAACCGGGGAGCTGTTTTTT.

CDR3 DNA: TGTGCCAGCAGCCATAGAATGGCGGGGATCACAGATACGCAGTATTTT. The encoded protein is CASSHRMAGITDTQYF. The chain has TRBV7-8 and TRBJ2-3; D may be TRBD2 (6 bases). Per germline, CDR1 SGHVS and CDR2 FQNEAQ. CDR3 length equals 16 residues. V dropped 5 bases and J dropped 2 bases, with 17 bases sitting between them.

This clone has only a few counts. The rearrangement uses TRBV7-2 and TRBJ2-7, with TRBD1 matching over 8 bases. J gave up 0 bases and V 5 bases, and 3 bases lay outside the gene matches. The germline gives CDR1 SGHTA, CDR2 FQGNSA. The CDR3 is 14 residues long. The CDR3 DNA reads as TGTGCCAGCAGCAAGACAGGGGCCTCCTACGAGCAGTACTTC. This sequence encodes CASSKTGASYEQYF.